This passage covers 31 T cell receptor beta chains from one sample sequenced in a study of cytomegalovirus exposure and HLA in healthy donors. PCR was performed using 60 Vbeta and 13 Jbeta primers. TCRdb's table, derived via immunoSEQ multiplex PCR, lists solely in-frame clones and lacks some. The sample contains about 110,000 clones, approximately 80% of which appear only once. The sample comprised PBMCs. These receptors were obtained from a man aged 25-45 years in good health and CMV-seronegative.

The chain couples TRBV14 to TRBJ2-1; TRBD2 matches 10 bases. CDR1 SGHDN and CDR2 FVKESK come from the germline V gene. V shed 4 bases, J shed 7 bases, and the junction held 4 bases outside the gene matches. CDR3 length equals 14 residues. The CDR3 loop reads CASSRLAGANEQFF. For the CDR3, the DNA is TGTGCCAGCAGCCGTCTAGCGGGGGCTAATGAGCAGTTCTTC. Full variable domain (missing parts from reference TRBV14 and TRBJ2-1): EAGVTQFPSHSVIEKGQTVTLRCDPISGHDNLYWYRRVMGKEIKFLLHFVKESKQDESGMPNNRFLAERTGGTYSTLKVQPAELEDSGVYFCASSRLAGANEQFFGPGTRLTVL.

The V gene is TRBV25-1, the J gene TRBJ2-7; 7 positions match TRBD2. Trimming cost V 1 base and J 4 bases; bases outside gene matches: 1. The germline V gene has CDR1 MGHDK and CDR2 SYGVNS. This CDR3 has 13 amino acids. CDR3 residues: CASSESGGYEQYF. The CDR3 coding sequence is TGTGCCAGCAGTGAATCCGGGGGGTACGAGCAGTACTTC.

The chain recombines TRBV5-4 with TRBJ2-5; D perhaps matches TRBD1 (5 bases). The CDR3 runs 14 residues. Germline V lookup: CDR1 SGHNT, CDR2 YYREEE (reference sequence). The germline V and J ends were trimmed by 0 bases and 4 bases, with 10 bases remaining between them. The CDR3 spells CASSLVGAGETQYF. The CDR3 DNA is TGTGCCAGCAGCTTGGTTGGGGCTGGAGAGACCCAGTACTTC.

V usage is TRBV19 and J usage is TRBJ1-5; 9 bases match TRBD1. Germline CDR1 is LNHDA and CDR2 is SQIVND (reference sequence). The J segment lost 2 bases and the V segment lost 5 bases, leaving 13 bases of the junction unmatched. The CDR3 loop spans 18 amino acids. The CDR3 coding sequence is TGTGCCAGTAGTCTTGCCGGGACAGGGAATGTCGGCAATCAGCCCCAGCATTTT. It translates to CASSLAGTGNVGNQPQHF.

V usage is TRBV7-9 and J usage is TRBJ1-4, with D tentatively TRBD1 (5 bases). V shed 8 bases and J shed 6 bases, with 7 bases lying between them. This CDR3 region has 11 residues. Germline CDR1 SEHNR, CDR2 FQNEAQ (reference sequence). CDR3 sequence: CASARDEKLFF. Written as DNA, the CDR3 is TGTGCCAGCGCCAGGGATGAAAAACTGTTTTTT.

In its sample, this clone was seen once. The chain joins TRBV29-1 to TRBJ2-7; TRBD1 agrees at 10 bases. This CDR3 contains 13 residues. J lost 6 bases, V lost 3 bases, and 5 bases had no gene match. Germline values: CDR1 SQVTM, CDR2 ANQGSEA. The CDR3 region has the DNA TGCAGCGTTGAGACAGGGGGCCTAGTCGAGCAGTACTTC. This sequence encodes CSVETGGLVEQYF.

This clone was observed a handful of times. CDR3 sequence: CASRKWDRKTNTGELFF. CDR3 in DNA: TGTGCCAGCAGAAAATGGGACAGAAAGACGAACACCGGGGAGCTGTTTTTT. The V call is TRBV28, the J call TRBJ2-2; 7 bases are a match to TRBD1. V lost 6 bases to trimming and J lost 0 bases; unmatched junction nucleotides: 10. The germline gives CDR1 MDHEN, CDR2 SYDVKM. This CDR3 contains 17 residues.

The CDR3 spells CAWSRDTQPQHF. CDR3 bases: TGTGCCTGGAGCCGGGACACCCAGCCCCAGCATTTT. V gene TRBV30 combines with J gene TRBJ1-5; possibly TRBD1 for D (6 bases). The V end lost 3 bases, the J end lost 7 bases, and 10 bases lay between the germline ends. The CDR3 totals 12 residues. Looked up from germline, CDR1 is GTSNPN and CDR2 is SVGIG (reference sequence).

The chain is built from TRBV9 and TRBJ1-4, with 8 bases aligning to TRBD1. CDR1 and CDR2 (germline): SGDLS, YYNGEE. CDR3 size: 14 residues. Losses at the gene ends were 3 bases for V and 5 bases for J; bases not matched to a gene: 3. The CDR3 DNA sequence: TGTGCCAGCAGCGAAGCAGGGGGCAATGAAAAACTGTTTTTT. Amino acids: CASSEAGGNEKLFF. The full variable domain, its missing parts supplied by reference TRBV9 and TRBJ1-4, is DSGVTQTPKHLITATGQRVTLRCSPRSGDLSVYWYQQSLDQGLQFLIQYYNGEERAKGNILERFSAQQFPDLHSELNLSSLELGDSALYFCASSEAGGNEKLFFGSGTQLSVL.

This clone was seen a handful of times. The chain is built from TRBV4-1 and TRBJ1-2; 10 positions match TRBD1. Germline CDR1 is MGHRA and CDR2 is YSYEKL. Germline trimming cut 6 bases from V and 4 bases from J; bases unmatched to any gene: 5. The CDR3 is made up of 14 amino acids. This CDR3 is CASRPTGGIYGYTF. The DNA for the CDR3 is TGCGCCAGCAGACCGACAGGGGGCATCTATGGCTACACCTTC.

The genes are TRBV27 and TRBJ2-7; weak D call: TRBD2 (6 bases). Trimming removed 6 bases at V and 5 bases at J, with 17 bases between. The CDR3 consists of 14 residues. CDR1 is MNHEY, CDR2 SMNVEV, per germline (reference sequence). CDR3 residues: CASSGWRGGNEQYF. CDR3 DNA: TGTGCCAGCAGCGGGTGGCGGGGCGGGAACGAGCAGTACTTC.

J is TRBJ1-1 and V is TRBV10-1, with a weak D call TRBD1 (5 bases). The CDR3 loop spans 14 amino acids. V was pared by 1 base and J by 4 bases, with 10 bases between. Germline values: CDR1 WNHNN, CDR2 SYGVQD (reference sequence). CDR3 coding DNA: TGCGCCAGCAGTGAGTTCCAGGGAGGCACTGAAGCTTTCTTT. This sequence encodes CASSEFQGGTEAFF.

This clone was counted a few times. The chain links TRBV7-9 to TRBJ1-1; 7 nucleotides line up with TRBD1. This CDR3 spans 16 amino acids. From germline, CDR1 is SEHNR and CDR2 FQNEAQ (reference sequence). Trimming removed 4 bases from V and 0 bases from J; junction bases left unmatched: 8. CDR3 in amino acids: CASSSTRQGLNTEAFF. The CDR3 coding sequence is TGTGCCAGCAGCTCTACAAGACAGGGTCTGAACACTGAAGCTTTCTTT.

This chain connects TRBV30 to TRBJ2-7; 12 bases map to TRBD2. Germline V gives CDR1 GTSNPN, CDR2 SVGIG (reference sequence). V lost 8 bases to trimming and J lost 5 bases; unmatched junction nucleotides: 7. The CDR3 has 13 residues. CDR3 nucleotides: TGTGCCAGTCTACTAGCGGGGGGTCACGAGCAGTACTTC. Its protein is CASLLAGGHEQYF.

The rearrangement joins TRBV5-1 to TRBJ1-4; possible D gene TRBD1, 5 bases. The germline CDR1 and CDR2 sequences are SGHRS and YFSETQ. This CDR3 comprises 15 residues. The V end lost 1 base, the J end lost 6 bases, and 13 bases lay between the germline ends. The CDR3 here is CASSLLSAGDEKLFF. The CDR3 region has the DNA TGCGCCAGCAGCTTGCTATCTGCGGGGGATGAAAAACTGTTTTTT.

The sample holds a few counts of this clone. V is TRBV7-9 and J is TRBJ2-4; D not resolved. V shed 0 bases and J shed 0 bases, with 12 bases lying between them. This CDR3 comprises 17 residues. Germline V gene data show CDR1 as SEHNR and CDR2 as FQNEAQ (reference sequence). CDR3 protein: CASSLAAAGIAKNIQYF. CDR3 coding DNA: TGTGCCAGCAGCTTAGCCGCAGCAGGAATAGCCAAAAACATTCAGTACTTC.

The sample holds a few counts of this clone. CDR3 amino acids: CASSTMTGELFF. CDR3 coding DNA: TGTGCCAGCAGTACTATGACCGGGGAGCTGTTTTTT. The chain couples TRBV28 to TRBJ2-2, with unresolved D. V was pared by 5 bases and J by 5 bases, with 6 bases between. This CDR3 comprises 12 residues. Germline values: CDR1 MDHEN, CDR2 SYDVKM.

V gene TRBV5-1 combines with J gene TRBJ1-3, with a tentative D call TRBD1 (6 bases). Trimming pared 4 bases from V and 0 bases from J, leaving 14 bases between. CDR3 length: 16 residues. Germline loops: CDR1 SGHRS, CDR2 YFSETQ. CDR3 amino acids: CASSLLDRNSGNTIYF. The CDR3 DNA reads as TGCGCCAGCAGCCTCCTTGACAGGAACTCTGGAAACACCATATATTTT. Combining the CDR3 with reference TRBV5-1 and TRBJ1-3 gives the whole variable domain KAGVTQTPRYLIKTRGQQVTLSCSPISGHRSVSWYQQTPGQGLQFLFEYFSETQRNKGNFPGRFSGRQFSNSRSEMNVSTLELGDSALYLCASSLLDRNSGNTIYFGEGSWLTVV.

The chain links TRBV29-1 to TRBJ2-5; tentatively, D is TRBD1 (6 bases). The J call may be wrong; the DNA end is better matched by TRBJ2-7. Germline values: CDR1 SQVTM, CDR2 ANQGSEA. This CDR3 is built from 12 residues. The CDR3 DNA follows: TGCAGCGCCAGCGACAGGCGTGGCGAGCAGTACTTC. Its protein product is CSASDRRGEQYF.

The chain employs TRBV5-1 and TRBJ1-6; D is possibly TRBD1 (5 bases). The V and J ends lost 5 bases and 0 bases respectively, with 12 bases between them. Germline CDR1 SGHRS, CDR2 YFSETQ. The CDR3 runs 16 residues. CDR3 residues: CASRQVLSSYNSPLHF. As DNA, the CDR3 is TGCGCCAGCAGACAGGTTCTCAGCTCCTATAATTCACCCCTCCACTTT.

This sequence joins TRBV5-1 and TRBJ2-3; 11 bases align to TRBD2. V shed 7 bases, J shed 6 bases, and the junction held 7 bases outside the gene matches. Germline CDR1 SGHRS, CDR2 YFSETQ. The CDR3 has 14 residues. Written as DNA, the CDR3 is TGCGCCAGCCGTAGCGGGGGGGCCGCGGATACGCAGTATTTT. Protein product: CASRSGGAADTQYF.

This chain joins TRBV27 and TRBJ2-7; 9 positions match TRBD1. The ends lost 4 bases at V and 2 bases at J; junction bases unmatched: 3. CDR1 and CDR2 (germline): MNHEY, SMNVEV (reference sequence). The CDR3 totals 14 residues. The CDR3 DNA sequence: TGTGCCAGCAGTTCGGGACAGGGCGCCTACGAGCAGTACTTC. Amino acids: CASSSGQGAYEQYF.

The V call is TRBV6-4, the J call TRBJ2-6; a weak D match, TRBD1 (5 bases). The CDR3 is made up of 15 amino acids. V gave up 3 bases and J gave up 2 bases, with 8 bases separating them. Per germline, CDR1 MRHNA and CDR2 SNTAGT. This chain's CDR3 is CASSETVTGANVLTF. The CDR3, as DNA: TGTGCCAGCAGTGAGACAGTTACTGGGGCCAACGTCCTGACTTTC.

This rearrangement joins TRBV10-3 to TRBJ2-7, with a possible D match to TRBD2 (5 bases). The CDR3 contains 13 residues. Trimming left V 8 bases short and J 2 bases short, with 13 bases between. CDR1 is ENHRY and CDR2 is SYGVKD in the germline V gene. The DNA for the CDR3 is TGTGCCATCGGGCTAGCCGAACCCTACGAGCAGTACTTC. This codes for CAIGLAEPYEQYF.

The rearrangement links TRBV5-1 to TRBJ2-7, with D tentatively TRBD2 (6 bases). Germline CDR1 SGHRS, CDR2 YFSETQ. The CDR3 has 15 amino acids. The V gene lost 0 bases and the J gene lost 0 bases, with 10 bases spanning the gap. Here the CDR3 DNA reads TGCGCCAGCAGCTTGGCCCTGGGAGGCTCCTACGAGCAGTACTTC. Its protein is CASSLALGGSYEQYF.

The rearrangement joins TRBV9 to TRBJ2-1, with D possibly matching TRBD1 (6 bases). This CDR3 is built from 14 residues. V lost 0 bases and J 7 bases, leaving 11 bases between the germline ends. Germline CDR1 and CDR2: SGDLS and YYNGEE. CDR3 amino acids: CASSVAPRGNEQFF. The DNA for the CDR3 is TGTGCCAGCAGCGTAGCTCCTAGGGGGAATGAGCAGTTCTTC.

The V call is TRBV4-1, the J call TRBJ2-1, with a tentative D call TRBD2 (6 bases). The germline CDR1 and CDR2 sequences are MGHRA and YSYEKL. There are 15 residues in the CDR3. Between the trimmed V and J ends, which lost 1 base and 4 bases, there was a span of 11 bases. CDR3 sequence reads: CASSQGGSGYNEQFF. DNA of the CDR3: TGCGCCAGCAGCCAAGGAGGGAGCGGGTACAATGAGCAGTTCTTC.

The chain recombines TRBV11-2 with TRBJ2-1; tentatively, D is TRBD1 (5 bases). The CDR3 length is 14 residues. Trimming left V 5 bases short and J 4 bases short, with 12 bases between. CDR1 SGHAT and CDR2 FQNNGV come from the germline V gene. CDR3 sequence reads: CASSLIQGYNEQFF. The CDR3 region has the DNA TGTGCCAGCAGCCTGATTCAGGGTTACAATGAGCAGTTCTTC.

The gene calls are TRBV6-4 and TRBJ1-5, with D uncertain. The CDR3 has 10 residues. CDR1 is MRHNA and CDR2 is SNTAGT in the germline V gene. The V and J ends lost 8 bases and 4 bases respectively, with 3 bases between them. CDR3 protein: CASPNQPQHF. In DNA, the CDR3 is TGTGCCAGCCCTAATCAGCCCCAGCATTTT.

The chain joins TRBV4-3 to TRBJ2-1; 8 nucleotides match TRBD2. With 1 base clipped from V and 7 bases from J, the junction kept 9 bases outside the gene matches. The CDR3 is made up of 16 amino acids. The germline V gene has CDR1 LGHNA and CDR2 YSLEER. The CDR3 DNA reads TGCGCCAGCAGCCAAGGGAGCTGGACTAGCTCGAATGAGCAGTTCTTC. Amino acid sequence: CASSQGSWTSSNEQFF.

V usage is TRBV11-2 and J usage is TRBJ1-2, with D possibly being TRBD1 (5 bases). Germline CDR1 SGHAT, CDR2 FQNNGV. The CDR3 runs to 14 residues. V shed 1 base and J shed 5 bases, with 11 bases lying between them. CDR3: CASSLGQSVYGYTF. The CDR3 nucleotides are TGTGCCAGCAGCTTAGGACAGTCAGTTTATGGCTACACCTTC.